This T cell receptor beta chain emerged from a study of blood T cell repertoires in COVID-19. The protocol was immunoSEQ multiplex PCR, while the TCRdb copy is restricted to in-frame clones and leaves out a portion. The sample includes about 230,000 clones, about nine tenths of them seen just once. During active infection, Seattle patients enrolled and were then monitored through disease. This CDR3 has 17 residues. CDR1 and CDR2 (germline): LNHDA, SQIVND (reference sequence). Unmatched junction bases numbered 7, after V lost 0 bases and J lost 4 bases. This clone occurred once. The chain links TRBV19 to TRBJ1-5, with 9 nucleotides matching TRBD1. Sample: peripheral blood. The clonotype was recovered from a man aged 50-60 years with COVID-19, enrolled during active disease. CDR3: CASSIESEGTGNQPQHF. The CDR3 coding sequence is TGTGCCAGTAGTATAGAGTCCGAGGGGACAGGGAATCAGCCCCAGCATTTT.